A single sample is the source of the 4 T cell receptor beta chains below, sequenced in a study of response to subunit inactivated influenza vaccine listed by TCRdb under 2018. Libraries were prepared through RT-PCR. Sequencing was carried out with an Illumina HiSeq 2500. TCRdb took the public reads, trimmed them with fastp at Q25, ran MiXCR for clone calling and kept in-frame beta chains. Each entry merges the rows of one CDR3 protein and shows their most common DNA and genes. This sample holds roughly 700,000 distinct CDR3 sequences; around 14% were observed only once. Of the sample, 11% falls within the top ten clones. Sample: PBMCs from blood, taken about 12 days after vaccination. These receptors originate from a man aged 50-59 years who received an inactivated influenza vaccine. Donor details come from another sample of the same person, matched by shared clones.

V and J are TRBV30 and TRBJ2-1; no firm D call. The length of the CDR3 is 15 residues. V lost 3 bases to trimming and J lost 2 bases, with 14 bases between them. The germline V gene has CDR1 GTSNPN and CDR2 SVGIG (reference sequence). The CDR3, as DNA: TGTGCCTGGAGATCTCTCGCCGGCGCCTACAATGAGCAGTTCTTC. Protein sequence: CAWRSLAGAYNEQFF. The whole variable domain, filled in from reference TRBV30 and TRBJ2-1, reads SQTIHQWPATLVQPVGSPLSLECTVEGTSNPNLYWYRQAAGRGLQLLFYSVGIGQISSEVPQNLSASRPQDRQFILSSKKLLLSDSGFYLCAWRSLAGAYNEQFFGPGTRLTVL.

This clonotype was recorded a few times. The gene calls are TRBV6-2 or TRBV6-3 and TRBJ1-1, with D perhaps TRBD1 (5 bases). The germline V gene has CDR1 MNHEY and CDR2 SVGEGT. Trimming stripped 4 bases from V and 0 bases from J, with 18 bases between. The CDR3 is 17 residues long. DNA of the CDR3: TGTGCCAGCAGTTTGGTTGGGGGGAGAGGAATGAACACTGAAGCTTTCTTT. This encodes CASSLVGGRGMNTEAFF.

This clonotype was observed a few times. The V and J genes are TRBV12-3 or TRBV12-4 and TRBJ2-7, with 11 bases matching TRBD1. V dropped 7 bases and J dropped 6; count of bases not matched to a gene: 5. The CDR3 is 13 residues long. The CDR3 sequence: CASTRTGGAEQYF. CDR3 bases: TGTGCCAGCACCCGGACAGGGGGCGCCGAGCAGTACTTC.

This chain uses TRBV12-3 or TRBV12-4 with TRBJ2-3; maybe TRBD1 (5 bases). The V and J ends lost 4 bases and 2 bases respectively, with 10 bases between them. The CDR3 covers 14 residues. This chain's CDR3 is CASSSRVPTDTQYF. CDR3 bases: TGTGCCAGCAGTTCCAGGGTCCCCACAGATACGCAGTATTTT.